This T cell receptor beta chain was sequenced in a study of T cells after yellow fever vaccination. Turning to the study itself: Libraries from low-cell-number fractions were prepared with the SMART-Seq v4 Ultra Low Input RNA kit. Points from the study as a whole: FACS-sorted repertoires could contain abundant clonotypes contaminating from the bulk population.

This clonotype was found a few times. Its specificity is not known. This CDR3 is 15 amino acids long. CDR1 and CDR2 from the germline V gene are MNHNS and SASEGT. The ends lost 6 bases at V and 3 bases at J; junction bases unmatched: 9. TCRdb reprocessed the 5' RACE reads with MiXCR, giving one entry per CDR3 protein. The sample shows around 590,000 distinct CDR3 sequences, 9% to 15% of them seen only once. The chain has TRBV6-1 and TRBJ2-7, with 9 bases that match TRBD1. This receptor was obtained from a young man who received the YFV17D yellow fever vaccine. The source material was PBMCs, sampled on the day of the yellow fever booster vaccination. The CDR3 nucleotides are TGTGCCAGCAGCCGCCCCCGGGACAGGGTCTACGAGCAGTACTTC. Its translation: CASSRPRDRVYEQYF.